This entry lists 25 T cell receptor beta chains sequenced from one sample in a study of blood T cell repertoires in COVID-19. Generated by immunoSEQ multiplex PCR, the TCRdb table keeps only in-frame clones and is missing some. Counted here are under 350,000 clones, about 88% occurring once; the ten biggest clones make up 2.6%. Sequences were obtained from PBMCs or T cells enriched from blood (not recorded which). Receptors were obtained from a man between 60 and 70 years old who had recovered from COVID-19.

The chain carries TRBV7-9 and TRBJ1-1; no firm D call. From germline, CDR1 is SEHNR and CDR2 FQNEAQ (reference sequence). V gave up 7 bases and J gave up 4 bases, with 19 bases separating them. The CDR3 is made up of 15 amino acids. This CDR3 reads CASTLSQAGGTEAFF. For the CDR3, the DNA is TGTGCCAGCACCCTCTCGCAGGCCGGTGGCACTGAAGCTTTCTTT. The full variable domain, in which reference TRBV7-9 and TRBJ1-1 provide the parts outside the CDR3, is DTGVSQNPRHKITKRGQNVTFRCDPISEHNRLYWYRQTLGQGPEFLTYFQNEAQLEKSRLLSDRFSAERPKGSFSTLEIQRTEQGDSAMYLCASTLSQAGGTEAFFGQGTRLTVV.

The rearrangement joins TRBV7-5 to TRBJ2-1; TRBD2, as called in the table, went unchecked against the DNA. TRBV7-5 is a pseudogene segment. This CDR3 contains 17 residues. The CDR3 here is CARSLIGLALSYNEQFF. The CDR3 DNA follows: TGTGCCAGAAGCTTAATCGGACTAGCTCTCTCCTACAATGAGCAGTTCTTC.

CDR3: CASGGQGHYTF. The CDR3 region has the DNA TGTGCCAGTGGGGGACAGGGGCACTACACCTTC. V is TRBV3-1 (or the pseudogene TRBV3-2) and J is TRBJ1-2; 10 bases are a match to TRBD1. Per germline, CDR1 LGHDT and CDR2 YNNKEL (reference sequence). V shed 9 bases and J 10 bases; nucleotides not matched to a gene: 5. The CDR3 runs 11 residues.

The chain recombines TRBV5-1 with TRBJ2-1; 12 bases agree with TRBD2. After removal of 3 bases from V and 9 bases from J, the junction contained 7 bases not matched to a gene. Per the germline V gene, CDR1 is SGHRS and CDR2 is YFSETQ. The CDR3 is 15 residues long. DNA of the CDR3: TGCGCCAGCAGCTCAACCGGGACTAGCGGGCTTGAGCAGTTCTTC. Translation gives CASSSTGTSGLEQFF.

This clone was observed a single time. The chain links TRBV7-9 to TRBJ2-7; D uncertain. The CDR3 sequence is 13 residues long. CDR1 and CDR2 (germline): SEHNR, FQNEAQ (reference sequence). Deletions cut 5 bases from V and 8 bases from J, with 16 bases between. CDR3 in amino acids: CASSTRQTRQQYF. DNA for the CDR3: TGTGCCAGCAGCACCAGACAAACCCGCCAGCAGTACTTC.

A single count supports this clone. This CDR3 is CASSLRGSGAYNEQFF. CDR3 coding DNA: TGTGCCAGTAGTCTTCGGGGTAGCGGGGCCTACAATGAGCAGTTCTTC. The V gene is TRBV19, the J gene TRBJ2-1, with 8 bases lining up with TRBD2. The CDR3 spans 16 residues. Germline V gives CDR1 LNHDA, CDR2 SQIVND (reference sequence). The V and J ends lost 5 bases and 2 bases, in that order; junction bases with no gene match: 8.

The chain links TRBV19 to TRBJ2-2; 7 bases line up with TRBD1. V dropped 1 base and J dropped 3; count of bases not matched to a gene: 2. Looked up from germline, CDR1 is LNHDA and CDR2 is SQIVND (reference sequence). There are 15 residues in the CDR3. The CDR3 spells CASSIGQGHTGELFF. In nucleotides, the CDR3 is TGTGCCAGTAGTATAGGACAGGGTCACACCGGGGAGCTGTTTTTT.

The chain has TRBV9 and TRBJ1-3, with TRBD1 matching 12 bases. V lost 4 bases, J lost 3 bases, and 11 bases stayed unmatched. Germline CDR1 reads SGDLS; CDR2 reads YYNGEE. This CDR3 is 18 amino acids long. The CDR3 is CASSPGQGAFWSGNTIYF. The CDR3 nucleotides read TGTGCCAGCAGCCCGGGACAGGGGGCTTTTTGGAGTGGAAACACCATATATTTT.

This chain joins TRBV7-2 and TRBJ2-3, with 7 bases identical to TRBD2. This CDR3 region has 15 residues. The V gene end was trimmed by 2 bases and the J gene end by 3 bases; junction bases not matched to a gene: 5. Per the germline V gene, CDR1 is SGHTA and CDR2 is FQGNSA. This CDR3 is CASSLYPLATDTQYF. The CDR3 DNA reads TGTGCCAGCAGCTTATATCCACTAGCGACAGATACGCAGTATTTT.

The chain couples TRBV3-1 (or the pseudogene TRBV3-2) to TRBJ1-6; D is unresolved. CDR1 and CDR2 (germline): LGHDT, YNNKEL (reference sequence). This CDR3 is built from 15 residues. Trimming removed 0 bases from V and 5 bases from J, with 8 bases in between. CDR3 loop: CASSQEPQNNSPLHF. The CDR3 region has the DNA TGTGCCAGCAGCCAAGAACCCCAGAATAATTCACCCCTCCACTTT.

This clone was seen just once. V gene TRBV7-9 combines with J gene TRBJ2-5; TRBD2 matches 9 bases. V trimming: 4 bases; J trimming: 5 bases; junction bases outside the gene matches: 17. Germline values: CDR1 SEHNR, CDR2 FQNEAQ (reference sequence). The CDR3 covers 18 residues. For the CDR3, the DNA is TGTGCCAGCAGCTCCTTACCCGGGCGGGAGGGTCTAGGGGAGACCCAGTACTTC. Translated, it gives CASSSLPGREGLGETQYF.

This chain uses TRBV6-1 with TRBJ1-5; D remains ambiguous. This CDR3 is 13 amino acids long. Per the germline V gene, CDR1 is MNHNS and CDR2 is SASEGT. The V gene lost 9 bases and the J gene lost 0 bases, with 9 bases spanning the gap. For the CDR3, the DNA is TGTGCCAGTAACAACTATAGCAATCAGCCCCAGCATTTT. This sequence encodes CASNNYSNQPQHF.

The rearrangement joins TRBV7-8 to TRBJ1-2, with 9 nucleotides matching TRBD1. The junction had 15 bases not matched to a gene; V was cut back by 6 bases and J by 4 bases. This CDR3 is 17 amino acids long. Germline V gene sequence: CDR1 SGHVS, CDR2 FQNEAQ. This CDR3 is CASSPDRGSVLVYGYTF. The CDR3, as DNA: TGTGCCAGCAGTCCGGACAGGGGTTCAGTTCTAGTCTATGGCTACACCTTC.

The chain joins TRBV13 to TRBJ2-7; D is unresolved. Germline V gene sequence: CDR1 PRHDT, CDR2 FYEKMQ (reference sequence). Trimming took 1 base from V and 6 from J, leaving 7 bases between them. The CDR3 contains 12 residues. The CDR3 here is CASSLAPSEQYF. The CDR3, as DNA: TGTGCCAGCAGCTTAGCCCCGTCCGAGCAGTACTTC.

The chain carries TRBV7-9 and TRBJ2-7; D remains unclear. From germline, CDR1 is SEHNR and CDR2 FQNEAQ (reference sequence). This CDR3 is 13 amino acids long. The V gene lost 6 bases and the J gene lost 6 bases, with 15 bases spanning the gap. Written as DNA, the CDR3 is TGTGCCAGCAGTTACGAGTATATGAGCGAGCAGTACTTC. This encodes CASSYEYMSEQYF. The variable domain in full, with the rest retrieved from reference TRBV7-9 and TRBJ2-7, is DTGVSQNPRHKITKRGQNVTFRCDPISEHNRLYWYRQTLGQGPEFLTYFQNEAQLEKSRLLSDRFSAERPKGSFSTLEIQRTEQGDSAMYLCASSYEYMSEQYFGPGTRLTVT.

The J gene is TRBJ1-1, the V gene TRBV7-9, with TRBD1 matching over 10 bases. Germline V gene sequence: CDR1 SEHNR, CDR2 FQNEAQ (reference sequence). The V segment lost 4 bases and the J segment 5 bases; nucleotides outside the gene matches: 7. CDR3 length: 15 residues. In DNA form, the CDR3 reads TGTGCCAGCAGCTCCGGGACAGGGGTACTTACTGAAGCTTTCTTT. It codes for CASSSGTGVLTEAFF. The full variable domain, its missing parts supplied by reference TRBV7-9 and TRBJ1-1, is DTGVSQNPRHKITKRGQNVTFRCDPISEHNRLYWYRQTLGQGPEFLTYFQNEAQLEKSRLLSDRFSAERPKGSFSTLEIQRTEQGDSAMYLCASSSGTGVLTEAFFGQGTRLTVV.

CDR3 sequence reads: CATYRGGEQFF. The DNA for the CDR3 is TGTGCTACTTATAGGGGGGGTGAGCAGTTCTTC. The rearrangement links TRBV6-1 to TRBJ2-1; D is possibly TRBD2 (7 bases). CDR1 and CDR2 from the germline V gene are MNHNS and SASEGT. The CDR3 loop spans 11 amino acids.

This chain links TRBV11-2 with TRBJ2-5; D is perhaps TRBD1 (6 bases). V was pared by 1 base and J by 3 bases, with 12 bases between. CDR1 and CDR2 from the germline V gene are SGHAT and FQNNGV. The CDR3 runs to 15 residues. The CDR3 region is CASSLVGSGEETQYF. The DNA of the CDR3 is TGTGCCAGCAGCTTAGTCGGGTCAGGGGAAGAGACCCAGTACTTC.

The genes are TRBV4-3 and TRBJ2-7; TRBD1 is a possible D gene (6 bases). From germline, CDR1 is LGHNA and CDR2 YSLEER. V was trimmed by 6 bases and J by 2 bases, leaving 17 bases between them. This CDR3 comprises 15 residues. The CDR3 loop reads CASSPRGSAAYEQYF. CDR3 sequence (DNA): TGCGCCAGCAGTCCCAGGGGCAGCGCAGCCTACGAGCAGTACTTC.

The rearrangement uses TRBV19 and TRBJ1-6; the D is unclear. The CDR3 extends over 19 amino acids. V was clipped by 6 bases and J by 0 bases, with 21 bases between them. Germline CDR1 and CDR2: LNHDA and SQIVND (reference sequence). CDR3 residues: CASSPGGLRLNSYNSPLHF. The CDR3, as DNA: TGTGCCAGTAGCCCCGGTGGACTCCGATTAAACTCCTATAATTCACCCCTCCACTTT.

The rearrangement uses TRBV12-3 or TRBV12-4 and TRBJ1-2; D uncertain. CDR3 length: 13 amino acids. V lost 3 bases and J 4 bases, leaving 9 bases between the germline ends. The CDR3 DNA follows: TGTGCCAGCAGTTTTTCAGGATCCTATGGCTACACCTTC. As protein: CASSFSGSYGYTF.

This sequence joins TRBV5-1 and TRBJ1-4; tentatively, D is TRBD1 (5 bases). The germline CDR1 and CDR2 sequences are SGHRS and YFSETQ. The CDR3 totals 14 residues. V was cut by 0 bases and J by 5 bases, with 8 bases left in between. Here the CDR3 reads CASSLAAGNEKLFF. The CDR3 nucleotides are TGCGCCAGCAGCTTGGCTGCAGGGAATGAAAAACTGTTTTTT.

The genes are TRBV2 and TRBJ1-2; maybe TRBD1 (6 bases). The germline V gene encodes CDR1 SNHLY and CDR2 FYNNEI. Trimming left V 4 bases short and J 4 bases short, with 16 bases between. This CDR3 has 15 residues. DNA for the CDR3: TGTGCCAGCAGTGCCGACAGGAGACGGCCCTATGGCTACACCTTC. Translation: CASSADRRRPYGYTF.

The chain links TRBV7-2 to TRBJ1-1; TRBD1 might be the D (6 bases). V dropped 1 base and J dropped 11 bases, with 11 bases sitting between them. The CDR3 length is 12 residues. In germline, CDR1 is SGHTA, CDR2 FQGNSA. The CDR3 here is CASSLDRAVAFF. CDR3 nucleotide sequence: TGTGCCAGCAGCTTAGACAGGGCAGTGGCTTTCTTT.

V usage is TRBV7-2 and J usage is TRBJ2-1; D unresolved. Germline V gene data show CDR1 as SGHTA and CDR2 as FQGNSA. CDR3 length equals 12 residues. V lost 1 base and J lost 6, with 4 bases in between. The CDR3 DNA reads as TGTGCCAGCAGCTTAGGTAGCAATGAGCAGTTCTTC. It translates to CASSLGSNEQFF. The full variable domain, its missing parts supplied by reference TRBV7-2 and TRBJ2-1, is GAGVSQSPSNKVTEKGKDVELRCDPISGHTALYWYRQSLGQGLEFLIYFQGNSAPDKSGLPSDRFSAERTGGSVSTLTIQRTQQEDSAVYLCASSLGSNEQFFGPGTRLTVL.